One T cell receptor (beta chain) is described in this entry. This sample stems from a study of T cell changes during pregnancy in multiple sclerosis. This table comes from immunoSEQ multiplex PCR, and its TCRdb copy is limited to in-frame clones, with some not included. The sample has about 68,000 clones; 90% are singletons. Between the trimmed V and J ends, which lost 2 bases and 4 bases, there was a span of 12 bases. The germline gives CDR1 SGHNT, CDR2 YYREEE (reference sequence). The CDR3 runs 15 residues. The sample in question was peripheral blood, obtained in the third trimester of pregnancy. The clonotype originates from a female donor with multiple sclerosis, enrolled in a pregnancy study. The rearrangement links TRBV5-4 to TRBJ1-4; D might be TRBD1 (6 bases). The CDR3 DNA reads TGTGCCAGCAGCTTTCCGGGACAAGTTAATGAAAAACTGTTTTTT. Translation: CASSFPGQVNEKLFF.